This TCR beta chain was obtained from a study of shared clonotypes between healthy human individuals. Study background: Per donor, CD8 memory used one plate, CD8 naive used two, CD4 memory used three and CD4 naive used three. Broader study findings: Around 5% of naive CD4 clonotypes were common to a few donors.

On this clone: Its antigen is not known.

Naive-designated CD8 cells lacked CD45RO, were positively enriched for CCR7, and omitted terminally differentiated effector memory CD45RA+ cells. The CDR3 runs to 15 residues. Germline V gives CDR1 SEHNR, CDR2 FQNEAQ (reference sequence). V lost 4 bases, J lost 2 bases, and 15 bases lay in between. Sequenced by immunoSEQ multiplex PCR; TCRdb stores in-frame clones only, minus some. The sample contains about 800,000 clones, about 96% of which appear only once. The TCR originated in a young man in good health. J is TRBJ2-7 and V is TRBV7-9, with a tentative D call TRBD1 (5 bases). Sequenced material: naive CD8+ T cells sorted from blood. The CDR3 loop is CASSSPRDSAYEQYF. CDR3 in DNA: TGTGCCAGCAGCTCCCCTCGAGACAGTGCCTACGAGCAGTACTTC.